The 19 T cell receptor beta chains presented below share a single source sample, sequenced in a study of blood T cell repertoires in COVID-19. TCRdb keeps only in-frame clones here, not all; method: immunoSEQ multiplex PCR. The table shows 290,000 or so clones, with nearly 90% occurring only once. Material: PBMCs or T cells enriched from blood (not recorded which). These receptors were obtained from a woman between 18 and 30 years old with acute COVID-19.

In DNA, the CDR3 is TGTGCCAGCAGTTTACCCGGGACTTATGGCTACACCTTC. It specifies CASSLPGTYGYTF. The chain combines TRBV28 with TRBJ1-2; tentatively, D is TRBD1 (5 bases). V was pared by 2 bases and J by 5 bases, with 9 bases between. CDR1 and CDR2 (germline): MDHEN, SYDVKM. The CDR3 has 13 residues.

V and J are TRBV3-1 (or the pseudogene TRBV3-2) and TRBJ2-7; D possibly corresponds to TRBD1 (5 bases). The germline gives CDR1 LGHDT, CDR2 YNNKEL (reference sequence). The CDR3 is made up of 15 amino acids. Trimming removed 1 base at V and 3 bases at J, with 13 bases between. For the CDR3, the DNA is TGTGCCAGCAGCCAAGCCGAAGGGGCTAGCTACGAGCAGTACTTC. Translated, it gives CASSQAEGASYEQYF.

The genes are TRBV5-1 and TRBJ2-7; D is perhaps TRBD1 (6 bases). The CDR3 totals 14 residues. The V and J ends lost 1 base and 7 bases respectively, with 15 bases between them. Germline V gene lookup returns CDR1 SGHRS and CDR2 YFSETQ. This chain's CDR3 is CASSLSRGKMEQYF. The DNA for the CDR3 is TGCGCCAGCAGCTTGTCCAGGGGTAAGATGGAGCAGTACTTC. Complete variable domain (other parts from reference TRBV5-1 and TRBJ2-7): KAGVTQTPRYLIKTRGQQVTLSCSPISGHRSVSWYQQTPGQGLQFLFEYFSETQRNKGNFPGRFSGRQFSNSRSEMNVSTLELGDSALYLCASSLSRGKMEQYFGPGTRLTVT.

A word on this clone: Other DNA sequences within the sample encode an identical CDR3. The chain uses TRBV29-1 and TRBJ1-1; no clear D gene. CDR3 length: 13 residues. In germline, CDR1 is SQVTM, CDR2 ANQGSEA. V lost 1 base to trimming and J lost 0 bases, with 6 bases between them. The CDR3 loop is CSVEGRVNTEAFF. CDR3 in DNA: TGCAGCGTTGAAGGGAGGGTGAACACTGAAGCTTTCTTT.

The chain recombines TRBV4-2 with TRBJ1-4, with 9 bases that match TRBD1. The CDR3 sequence is 16 residues long. Germline CDR1 is LGHNA and CDR2 is YNFKEQ. V lost 1 base to trimming and J lost 2 bases; unmatched junction nucleotides: 2. The CDR3 DNA follows: TGTGCCAGCAGCCAAGGGGACAGGGCCACTAATGAAAAACTGTTTTTT. Its protein is CASSQGDRATNEKLFF.

CDR3 nucleotides: TGTGCCAGCAGTTACAGGAGTCCCCTCTATGGCTACACCTTC. It encodes CASSYRSPLYGYTF. The chain recombines TRBV6-2 or TRBV6-3 with TRBJ1-2; unclear D gene. Per germline, CDR1 MNHEY and CDR2 SVGEGT. The CDR3 is 14 amino acids. V gave up 2 bases and J gave up 4 bases, with 11 bases separating them.

The J gene is TRBJ2-7, the V gene TRBV28, with 12 bases lining up with TRBD1. After removal of 10 bases from V and 5 bases from J, the junction contained 9 bases not matched to a gene. The CDR3 has 14 residues. Germline loops: CDR1 MDHEN, CDR2 SYDVKM. As DNA, the CDR3 is TGTGCCATCGGACCAGGGACAGGGGGCGACGAGCAGTACTTC. Amino acid sequence: CAIGPGTGGDEQYF.

This clone was recorded a few times. The chain couples TRBV10-2 to TRBJ2-1; TRBD1 is a possible D gene (5 bases). Germline assignment: CDR1 WSHSY and CDR2 SAAADI. V lost 7 bases and J 1 base, leaving 11 bases between the germline ends. The CDR3 runs to 14 residues. The CDR3 DNA follows: TGCGCCAGCATTAGACAGCTATCCTACAATGAGCAGTTCTTC. Its translation: CASIRQLSYNEQFF.

The chain joins TRBV18 to TRBJ1-5; D might be TRBD1 (5 bases). The CDR3 is 15 residues long. Germline CDR1 reads KGHSH; CDR2 reads LQKENI. The V end was cut by 2 bases, the J end by 5 bases, with 13 bases between. In nucleotides, the CDR3 is TGTGCCAGCTCACCAGGGGACTCTGGAGATCAGCCCCAGCATTTT. Its translation is CASSPGDSGDQPQHF.

The V call is TRBV28, the J call TRBJ2-7, with a possible D match to TRBD1 (7 bases). Trimming removed 6 bases at V and 2 bases at J, with 11 bases between. Per germline, CDR1 MDHEN and CDR2 SYDVKM. The CDR3 is 13 amino acids. The CDR3 spells CASRQGGPYEQYF. The CDR3, as DNA: TGTGCCAGCAGGCAGGGGGGACCCTACGAGCAGTACTTC.

This chain links TRBV9 with TRBJ2-1, with 11 bases fitting TRBD2. V was clipped by 4 bases and J by 6 bases; unmatched bases: 6. This CDR3 is 15 amino acids long. The germline CDR1 and CDR2 sequences are SGDLS and YYNGEE. DNA for the CDR3: TGTGCCAGCAGCCCTCCGGGACTAGCGGTCAATGAGCAGTTCTTC. This encodes CASSPPGLAVNEQFF.

The chain couples TRBV27 to TRBJ1-1, with 8 bases that match TRBD1. CDR1 is MNHEY, CDR2 SMNVEV, per germline (reference sequence). The CDR3 is 13 residues long. J lost 8 bases, V lost 6 bases, and 8 bases had no gene match. In DNA form, the CDR3 reads TGTGCCAGCAGCCGAGACAGGGGAGGGGAAGCTTTCTTT. Its translation: CASSRDRGGEAFF.

The V gene is TRBV11-2, the J gene TRBJ2-7, with D possibly being TRBD1 (6 bases). Trimming took off 0 bases at V and 3 bases at J, with 6 bases between the two ends. The CDR3 has 13 residues. Germline CDR1 reads SGHAT; CDR2 reads FQNNGV. The CDR3 nucleotides read TGTGCCAGCAGCTTAGACAGGGGCTACGAGCAGTACTTC. Protein: CASSLDRGYEQYF.

This clone was seen a single time. The chain is built from TRBV19 and TRBJ2-4; 13 bases agree with TRBD2. V lost 6 bases to trimming and J lost 1 base; unmatched junction nucleotides: 6. The CDR3 has 17 residues. Per the germline V gene, CDR1 is LNHDA and CDR2 is SQIVND (reference sequence). CDR3 nucleotide sequence: TGTGCCAGTAGGGGGACTAGCGGGAAAGGGGCCAAAAACATTCAGTACTTC. Translating it yields CASRGTSGKGAKNIQYF.

The chain links TRBV19 to TRBJ2-7, with D possibly TRBD1 on 5 matching bases. The CDR3 length is 14 residues. The germline V gene has CDR1 LNHDA and CDR2 SQIVND (reference sequence). V gave up 5 bases and J gave up 6 bases, with 17 bases separating them. The CDR3 DNA sequence: TGTGCCAGTAGTCAGTATCTTGCTCAGGGCGAGCAGTACTTC. It encodes CASSQYLAQGEQYF. Using reference TRBV19 and TRBJ2-7 for the parts outside the CDR3, the full variable domain is DGGITQSPKYLFRKEGQNVTLSCEQNLNHDAMYWYRQDPGQGLRLIYYSQIVNDFQKGDIAEGYSVSREKKESFPLTVTSAQKNPTAFYLCASSQYLAQGEQYFGPGTRLTVT.

This clone was observed a single time. This chain connects TRBV29-1 to TRBJ1-1; 7 positions match TRBD1. Per the germline V gene, CDR1 is SQVTM and CDR2 is ANQGSEA. This CDR3 comprises 16 residues. The junction had 14 bases not matched to a gene; V was cut back by 6 bases and J by 1 base. The CDR3 sequence is CSVEQRQGGSNTEAFF. As DNA, the CDR3 is TGCAGCGTCGAACAGAGACAGGGTGGGTCGAACACTGAAGCTTTCTTT. Full variable domain (rest looked up from reference TRBV29-1 and TRBJ1-1): SAVISQKPSRDICQRGTSLTIQCQVDSQVTMMFWYRQQPGQSLTLIATANQGSEATYESGFVIDKFPISRPNLTFSTLTVSNMSPEDSSIYLCSVEQRQGGSNTEAFFGQGTRLTVV.

This rearrangement joins TRBV28 to TRBJ2-2, with 14 bases lining up with TRBD2. This CDR3 is built from 15 residues. The germline V gene has CDR1 MDHEN and CDR2 SYDVKM. Trimming at V came to 9 bases and at J to 10 bases, leaving 10 bases not matched to a gene. The CDR3 sequence is CASGLAGGSLAELFF. The CDR3 DNA is TGTGCCAGTGGACTAGCGGGAGGCAGCCTCGCGGAGCTGTTTTTT.

The rearrangement links TRBV11-2 to TRBJ2-1, with 9 bases identical to TRBD2. V was clipped by 0 bases and J by 6 bases; unmatched bases: 3. CDR1 SGHAT and CDR2 FQNNGV come from the germline V gene. This CDR3 region has 15 residues. The CDR3 is CASSLEAGGLNEQFF. Here the CDR3 DNA reads TGTGCCAGCAGCTTAGAAGCGGGAGGACTCAATGAGCAGTTCTTC.

The chain combines TRBV9 with TRBJ1-2; TRBD1 matches at 7 bases. CDR1 and CDR2 from the germline V gene are SGDLS and YYNGEE. The length of the CDR3 is 19 residues. After removal of 0 bases from V and 0 bases from J, the junction contained 14 bases not matched to a gene. CDR3 residues: CASSVVFPGQRLANYGYTF. In nucleotides, the CDR3 is TGTGCCAGCAGCGTAGTATTTCCGGGACAGAGACTAGCTAACTATGGCTACACCTTC.